This entry concerns a single TCR beta chain. This CDR3 contains 16 residues. Germline V lookup: CDR1 MDHEN, CDR2 SYDVKM. The trim removed 7 bases at V and 1 base at J, leaving 8 bases unmatched. Repertoires were generated with immunoSEQ multiplex PCR, while TCRdb's copy carries only in-frame clones and drops some. The sample records 700,000 or so clones, approximately 85% being singletons. The data belong to a study of shared T cell receptors in the human thymus. Another study also made use of these data, one on human thymus T cells. That source adds: Seemingly biased V and J gene usage marked thymic and blood repertoires.

Sequencing was performed on thymocytes. V is TRBV28 and J is TRBJ2-5; TRBD2 matches 11 bases. This TCR came from a girl under two years old with a congenital heart defect. The CDR3 coding sequence is TGTGCCAGCAAGGGGACTAGCGGCCCTCTCCAAGAGACCCAGTACTTC. Its translation is CASKGTSGPLQETQYF. Full variable domain (missing parts from reference TRBV28 and TRBJ2-5): DVKVTQSSRYLVKRTGEKVFLECVQDMDHENMFWYRQDPGLGLRLIYFSYDVKMKEKGDIPEGYSVSREKKERFSLILESASTNQTSMYLCASKGTSGPLQETQYFGPGTRLLVL.